This entry is about one TCR beta chain. This sample also contains other DNA sequences that code for the same CDR3. Authors' methods: From reference gene primer amplification, estimates of nucleated cell counts were derived. The assay was immunoSEQ multiplex PCR, and TCRdb's table has in-frame clones only and misses some. The DNA was the basis for D and trimming; V, J and clone size are from that table. The sample lists over 130,000 clones, approximately 83% occurring once. This specimen comes from a study of blood T cell repertoires in COVID-19. What was sequenced was peripheral blood. The receptor's source is a human donor in a cohort sampled during active COVID-19.

For the CDR3, the DNA is TGTGCCAGCAGCGTAGCAGGGGGGGAGACCCAGTACTTC. Translating gives CASSVAGGETQYF. The chain combines TRBV9 with TRBJ2-5; tentatively, D is TRBD1 (7 bases). Trimming left V 0 bases short and J 5 bases short, with 8 bases between. The CDR3 is made up of 13 amino acids. In germline, CDR1 is SGDLS, CDR2 YYNGEE.